Reported below is one T cell receptor beta chain. The clone's antigen remains unknown. No base quality values were provided; no much bigger clone lies one nucleotide off. These data come from a study of blood T cell repertoires in COVID-19 (TCRdb year 2020). For the wider study: Collaborator samples came from the United States, Italy and Spain and covered acute and convalescent phases of COVID-19. The material from the prospective study consisted of cDNA or gDNA derived from T cells, B-cell-depleted T cells, or PBMCs. Deeply sampled blood TCRbeta repertoires from subjects exposed to, actively infected with, or recovered from COVID-19 were included in the dataset. The repertoires were released in a freely available public database intended as a resource for research on the immune response to SARS-CoV-2. The samples were drawn from two sources: the first 160 participants of the ongoing ImmuneRACE study, and 1,000 to 1,500 subjects contributed by 6 global collaborators. Sample metadata almost always included a de-identified subject ID, COVID-19 status, age in years and sex. Where HLA class I and class II types were available, the types were taken from metadata supplied by the sample provider, not from assay-based typing.

The investigation overall reported the following: Clinical and demographic metadata were provided uncurated, with the amount varying by source and participant.

V was cut back by 5 bases and J by 11 bases, leaving a gap of 16 bases between them. The CDR3 numbers 13 residues from cysteine through phenylalanine. Left in the record is the CDR3 DNA by itself, 39 bases read in frame from the first base. CDR1 SGHAT and CDR2 FQNNGV are derived from the germline V gene. The collaborating institutions used their own protocols to collect whole blood in K2EDTA tubes. For TCRbeta analysis, collaborator samples were shipped as frozen whole blood, as isolated PBMCs, or as DNA extracted from either sample type. TCRbeta CDR3 regions were amplified from genomic DNA using the immunoSEQ Assay, a bias-controlled multiplex PCR. The source study handled its data this way. The number of nucleated cells in each sample was estimated by amplification of reference gene primers within the assay. To quantify the absolute abundance of each unique TCRbeta CDR3 rearrangement, sequence reads were collapsed and filtered. Productive Simpson clonality was computed per sample as the square root of Simpson's diversity index over productive rearrangements. TCRdb holds this immuneACCESS table with in-frame rearrangements only. Some clones are missing; in checked studies, unresolved V genes explain under half, and the rest has no known cause. For V, J and clone size, that table is used; D and trimming come from the DNA. In all, the sample holds roughly 28,000 clones, and roughly four fifths of those were seen once. The ten largest make up around two thirds of the sample.

Here the chain combines TRBV11-2 and TRBJ2-4; the D gene cannot be resolved reliably. The sequencing input was peripheral blood. This clonotype was obtained from a man between 65 and 85 years old with acute or convalescent COVID-19. The CDR3 loop reads CASSPSARRVQYF. The nucleotide sequence reads TGTGCCAGCAGCCCCTCCGCCCGACGGGTTCAGTACTTC.